This T cell receptor (beta chain) appears in the sequencing data of a study of T cell responses to AZD1222 COVID-19 vaccine. This clone was recorded only once. Germline values: CDR1 SGDLS, CDR2 YYNGEE. This CDR3 comprises 16 residues. V shed 0 bases and J shed 2 bases, with 13 bases lying between them. The repertoire was sequenced with immunoSEQ multiplex PCR; TCRdb's copy has only in-frame clones and lacks some. Of some 180,000 clones detected, around nine tenths appear once; the ten largest clones hold approximately 1.8%. This specimen consisted of peripheral blood, obtained 28 days after the second AZD1222 dose. The chain links TRBV9 to TRBJ2-3; D possibly corresponds to TRBD1 (6 bases). This TCR came from an adult who received the AZD1222 COVID-19 vaccine. CDR3 DNA sequence: TGTGCCAGCAGCGTAGGAACCCGGGACACCACAGATACGCAGTATTTT. This codes for CASSVGTRDTTDTQYF.